This T cell receptor (beta chain) was obtained from a study of blood T cell repertoires in COVID-19. Residents of approximately 25 US areas, aged about 18 to 100 years, made up the participants. The sample holds a few counts of this clone. The CDR3 contains 17 residues. Germline CDR1 reads WNHNN; CDR2 reads SYGVQD (reference sequence). Trimming pared 0 bases from V and 5 bases from J, leaving 20 bases between. The method was immunoSEQ multiplex PCR; TCRdb's version includes in-frame clones alone and lacks a portion of them. The sample lists a few hundred thousand clones, approximately 84% seen once, with approximately 16% in the top ten.

The sequence derives from a man in his forties who had recovered from COVID-19. The J gene is TRBJ2-7, the V gene TRBV10-1, with a weak D call TRBD1 (5 bases). Sequencing input: PBMCs or T cells enriched from blood (not recorded which). The CDR3 coding sequence is TGCGCCAGCAGTGAGTCTACGTTAGGGGCAGGGTCTGACGAGCAGTACTTC. As protein: CASSESTLGAGSDEQYF.